This is a list of T cell receptor beta chains from one sample in a study of control samples from healthy donors and cancer patients. Assay used: immunoSEQ multiplex PCR; TCRdb lists only in-frame clones, some missing. Of tens of thousands of clones in the sample, roughly 90% were seen once. The sequenced material came from PBMCs. These receptors came from a man in his 60s with colorectal cancer. Each CDR3 is given with its conserved first and last residue. The D gene is left open where the match is weak. Clone size is not always given. Where it is, it says once, few, many or a class for expanded clones.

clone size,D gene,J gene,V gene,CDR3 length,CDR3 DNA,CDR3 protein
NA,NA,TRBJ1-3,TRBV28,13,TGTGCCACCAGGACCGACTCTGGAAACACCATATATTTT,CATRTDSGNTIYF
once,NA,TRBJ2-7,TRBV4-1,13,TGCGCCAGCAGCCAGGGCAGCTCCTACGAGCAGTACTTC,CASSQGSSYEQYF
NA,TRBD1,TRBJ1-2,TRBV5-8,12,TGTGCCAGCAGCTTTGATAACAGGGGTAAACGCTTC,CASSFDNRGKRF
NA,TRBD1,TRBJ2-5,TRBV5-1,16,TGCGCCAGCAGCCCCTGGACAGGGAAGGGCCAAGAGACCCAGTACTTC,CASSPWTGKGQETQYF
NA,NA,TRBJ2-1,TRBV28,12,TGTGCCAGCACGGTAAGGGCCGGTGAGCAGTTCTTC,CASTVRAGEQFF
few,NA,TRBJ1-3,TRBV5-1,16,TGCGCCAGCAGCTTGGAACCCCAGGTCGGTGGAAACACCATATATTTT,CASSLEPQVGGNTIYF
NA,NA,TRBJ2-1,TRBV3-1/TRBV3-2,12,TGTGCCAGCAGCCGATTTTACAATGAGCAGTTCTTC,CASSRFYNEQFF
once,TRBD2,TRBJ2-5,TRBV5-4,14,TGTGCCAGCAGCCGGGGACTACAGCAAGAGACCCAGTACTTC,CASSRGLQQETQYF
NA,NA,TRBJ2-5,TRBV3-1/TRBV3-2,14,TGTGCCAGCAGCCAAGTAGGCAAGCAAGAGACCCAGTACTTC,CASSQVGKQETQYF
once,NA,TRBJ1-1,TRBV29-1,14,TGCAGCGCTCGAAGGGCCTCAGGCGACACTGAAGCTTTCTTT,CSARRASGDTEAFF
NA,TRBD1,TRBJ2-1,TRBV19,16,TGTGCCAGTAGTCCCAGGGACAGGGACCCCACAGGTGGGCAGTTCTTC,CASSPRDRDPTGGQFF
NA,NA,TRBJ2-3,TRBV29-1,10,TGCAGCGCCCTCACAGATACGCAGTATTTT,CSALTDTQYF
NA,TRBD1,TRBJ1-6,TRBV6-7,15,TGTGCCAGCGGACCCAGACAGGGAGAGGATTCACCCCTCCACTTT,CASGPRQGEDSPLHF
NA,NA,TRBJ1-2,TRBV4-2,16,TGTGCCAGCAGCCAGGATCGGACCGAGCCCATCTATGGCTACACCTTC,CASSQDRTEPIYGYTF
once,TRBD2,TRBJ2-5,TRBV9,18,TGTGCCAGCAGCGTAGGTAGGCTAGCGGGGGGGAGTCAAGAGACCCAGTACTTC,CASSVGRLAGGSQETQYF
NA,TRBD2,TRBJ2-7,TRBV10-2,14,TGCGCCAGCACCGGGACTAGGCGGAACTACGAGCAGTACTTC,CASTGTRRNYEQYF
NA,TRBD2,TRBJ2-7,TRBV10-3,15,TGTGCCATCAAGGGGGGACTAGCGGGGTCCTACGAGCAGTACTTC,CAIKGGLAGSYEQYF
NA,NA,TRBJ1-1,TRBV6-6,12,TGTGCCAGCAGTCAGGGGTGGACTGAAGCTTTCTTT,CASSQGWTEAFF
NA,NA,TRBJ1-1,TRBV6-2/TRBV6-3,17,TGTGCCAGCAGTTACCCCAGGGATCGGGGTTTAAGTACTGAAGCTTTCTTT,CASSYPRDRGLSTEAFF
NA,NA,TRBJ2-7,TRBV30,13,TGTGCCTGGGCCTTTGGGGGGTCCTACGAGCAGTACTTC,CAWAFGGSYEQYF
NA,NA,TRBJ2-7,TRBV5-5,14,TGTGCCAGCAGCCCTATGTCCCAGGGGCTCGAGCAGTACTTC,CASSPMSQGLEQYF
NA,NA,TRBJ2-6,TRBV18,18,TGTGCCAGCTCACCACCGGGACGCTATATCGCTGGGGCCAACGTCCTGACTTTC,CASSPPGRYIAGANVLTF
NA,NA,TRBJ2-4,TRBV2,14,TGTGCCAGCACCTGGGGGGACTCCAAAAACATTCAGTACTTC,CASTWGDSKNIQYF
NA,NA,TRBJ2-7,TRBV9,13,TGTGCCAGCAGCGACCGGGACACCTACGAGCAGTACTTC,CASSDRDTYEQYF
NA,NA,TRBJ2-2,TRBV27,15,TGTGCCAGCAGGACCAGGGAAAGGCGTATCGGGGAGCTGTTTTTT,CASRTRERRIGELFF
NA,NA,TRBJ2-7,TRBV6-6,16,TGTGCCAGCAGCAACGTGTGGGGAAAAAGGACCTACGAGCAGTACTTC,CASSNVWGKRTYEQYF